The 19 T cell receptor beta chains reported below all come from one sample, sequenced in a study of OX40 agonist ivuxolimab in advanced cancers. The table came from immunoSEQ multiplex PCR; TCRdb's copy has only in-frame clones and leaves some out. The table includes 65,000 to 80,000 clones, roughly 90% detected once. Material: CD4+ or CD8+ T cells sorted from blood, obtained in a trial of the OX40 agonist ivuxolimab. The source is an adult with an advanced solid tumor such as melanoma, head and neck, liver or kidney cancer.

CDR3 coding DNA: TGTGCCAGCTCACCACAAGGCTTATCCTACGAGCAGTACTTC. Residues: CASSPQGLSYEQYF. This sequence joins TRBV18 and TRBJ2-7; the D is unclear. Germline values: CDR1 KGHSH, CDR2 LQKENI. This CDR3 has 14 amino acids. V was pared by 1 base and J by 1 base, with 8 bases between.

This rearrangement joins TRBV6-5 to TRBJ1-6; D is unclear. The V gene lost 4 bases and the J gene lost 9 bases, with 19 bases spanning the gap. CDR3 length: 16 residues. Germline values: CDR1 MNHEY, CDR2 SVGAGI. CDR3 in DNA: TGTGCCAGCAGTTCCCCCCGTGCGGGGTATGGTTCACCCCTCCACTTT. This translates into CASSSPRAGYGSPLHF.

This sequence joins TRBV28 and TRBJ2-3; D not resolved. The CDR3 covers 14 residues. Trimming pared 1 base from V and 6 bases from J, leaving 11 bases between. Germline lookup yields CDR1 MDHEN and CDR2 SYDVKM. The CDR3 loop is CASSLLGGLDTQYF. The CDR3 DNA reads as TGTGCCAGCAGTTTATTAGGCGGTCTGGATACGCAGTATTTT. Full variable domain (outside the CDR3, taken from reference TRBV28 and TRBJ2-3): DVKVTQSSRYLVKRTGEKVFLECVQDMDHENMFWYRQDPGLGLRLIYFSYDVKMKEKGDIPEGYSVSREKKERFSLILESASTNQTSMYLCASSLLGGLDTQYFGPGTRLTVL.

V gene TRBV30 combines with J gene TRBJ1-2; D possibly corresponds to TRBD1 (6 bases). The V gene's germline CDR1 is GTSNPN and CDR2 SVGIG (reference sequence). This CDR3 is 14 amino acids long. Trimming took 4 bases from V and 6 from J, leaving 18 bases between them. The CDR3 DNA reads as TGTGCCTGGACCCTCACGGAGGGGGTTAATGGCTACACCTTC. This codes for CAWTLTEGVNGYTF.

The gene calls are TRBV28 and TRBJ1-3; 7 bases fit TRBD1. The CDR3 runs to 15 residues. CDR1 is MDHEN and CDR2 is SYDVKM in the germline V gene. After removal of 5 bases from V and 4 bases from J, the junction contained 8 bases not matched to a gene. The CDR3 region has the DNA TGTGCCAGCAGTACCCCACGGACAGGCGGAAACACCATATATTTT. Translation: CASSTPRTGGNTIYF.

This chain joins TRBV18 and TRBJ1-2; weak D call: TRBD1 (5 bases). The CDR3 is 15 amino acids. The ends were cut back, 2 bases at V and 0 bases at J, with 10 bases in the middle. Germline V gives CDR1 KGHSH, CDR2 LQKENI. The CDR3 loop reads CASSPAGLANYGYTF. CDR3 DNA sequence: TGTGCCAGCTCACCAGCAGGGCTGGCTAACTATGGCTACACCTTC.

The chain uses TRBV10-1 and TRBJ2-1, with 7 bases matching TRBD2. CDR3 size: 15 residues. V lost 7 bases and J lost 4; bases outside the gene matches: 10. Per germline, CDR1 WNHNN and CDR2 SYGVQD (reference sequence). The CDR3 DNA sequence: TGCGCCAGCACGGCTAGCGGAGGAGAGTACAATGAGCAGTTCTTC. Its translation is CASTASGGEYNEQFF.

This chain uses TRBV14 with TRBJ2-7, with unresolved D. V was cut by 3 bases and J by 6 bases, with 6 bases left in between. The CDR3 consists of 11 residues. Germline CDR1 and CDR2: SGHDN and FVKESK. Here the CDR3 reads CASSHTSEQYF. CDR3 nucleotides: TGTGCCAGCAGCCATACATCCGAGCAGTACTTC.

The chain uses TRBV15 and TRBJ2-1, with TRBD2 matching 8 bases. V dropped 0 bases and J dropped 8; count of bases not matched to a gene: 6. Per the germline V gene, CDR1 is LNHNV and CDR2 is YYDKDF (reference sequence). The CDR3 consists of 15 residues. The CDR3 sequence is CATSREAGDGDEQFF. In nucleotides, the CDR3 is TGTGCCACCAGCAGAGAAGCGGGAGACGGCGATGAGCAGTTCTTC.

V and J are TRBV30 and TRBJ2-5; tentative D call: TRBD2 (5 bases). Germline-derived CDR1 and CDR2 are GTSNPN and SVGIG (reference sequence). V was trimmed by 0 bases and J by 4 bases, leaving 9 bases between them. The CDR3 has 13 residues. The DNA for the CDR3 is TGTGCCTGGAGTGTACTAGATTCAGAGACCCAGTACTTC. The encoded protein is CAWSVLDSETQYF.

V usage is TRBV7-2 and J usage is TRBJ2-7; a weak D match, TRBD2 (6 bases). The CDR3 length is 11 residues. Germline V lookup: CDR1 SGHTA, CDR2 FQGNSA. V lost 1 base and J lost 9, with 7 bases in between. As DNA, the CDR3 is TGTGCCAGCAGCTTAGGGGGAGGGCAGTACTTC. Amino acids: CASSLGGGQYF.

This clone appeared a single time. The J gene is TRBJ2-7, the V gene TRBV6-1; D is uncertain. Germline values: CDR1 MNHNS, CDR2 SASEGT. The CDR3 loop spans 14 amino acids. V gave up 9 bases and J gave up 2 bases, with 17 bases separating them. The CDR3 loop is CASGWTTDTYEQYF. In nucleotides, the CDR3 is TGTGCCAGTGGATGGACGACGGATACCTACGAGCAGTACTTC.

The rearrangement uses TRBV6-5 and TRBJ1-4; D not certain. Trimming shortened V by 4 bases and J by 0 bases, and 9 bases separated the two germline ends. The germline gives CDR1 MNHEY, CDR2 SVGAGI. This CDR3 has 15 amino acids. CDR3 nucleotide sequence: TGTGCCAGCAGTTCCTCTTTTTCAACTAATGAAAAACTGTTTTTT. This translates into CASSSSFSTNEKLFF.

The chain couples TRBV10-3 to TRBJ2-7, with D tentatively TRBD1 (6 bases). There are 13 residues in the CDR3. Trimming cost V 4 bases and J 4 bases, with 11 bases left between them. Germline CDR1 ENHRY, CDR2 SYGVKD. Written as DNA, the CDR3 is TGTGCCATCAGTGTCGGACAGATATACGAGCAGTACTTC. Encoded protein: CAISVGQIYEQYF.

This clone was detected only once. The J gene is TRBJ2-1, the V gene TRBV28; D is undetermined. The CDR3 covers 13 residues. Trimming took 5 bases from V and 4 from J, leaving 9 bases between them. Germline V gene data show CDR1 as MDHEN and CDR2 as SYDVKM. DNA of the CDR3: TGTGCCAGCAGTCTACCTGGGTACAATGAGCAGTTCTTC. It codes for CASSLPGYNEQFF.

Regarding this clone: Compared with germline, one end of the junction differs, possibly owing to a read error. The identical CDR3 is also encoded by other nucleotide sequences in the sample. This rearrangement joins TRBV7-2 to TRBJ1-2; perhaps TRBD1 as D (6 bases). CDR3 length: 14 amino acids. CDR1 SGHTA and CDR2 FQGNSA come from the germline V gene. CDR3: CASSARTDLYGYTF. CDR3 bases: TGTGCCAGCAGCGCTCGGACAGATCTATATGGTTACACCTTC.

In DNA form, the CDR3 reads TGTGCCAGCAGCTTGGAGGGGACAGGGCCCTACGAGCAGTACTTC. This codes for CASSLEGTGPYEQYF. This rearrangement joins TRBV5-4 to TRBJ2-7; 9 bases align to TRBD1. J gave up 2 bases and V 0 bases, and 3 bases lay outside the gene matches. CDR3 length: 15 amino acids. Germline-derived CDR1 and CDR2 are SGHNT and YYREEE (reference sequence).

This clone was found once. The chain recombines TRBV19 with TRBJ2-1; D assignment may be TRBD1 or TRBD2 (5 bases each). The CDR3 has 17 amino acids. V lost 5 bases and J lost 1, with 18 bases in between. The germline gives CDR1 LNHDA, CDR2 SQIVND (reference sequence). The CDR3 sequence is CASSSHRGQRSYNEQFF. The DNA for the CDR3 is TGTGCCAGTAGTTCCCACCGGGGCCAGCGGTCCTACAATGAGCAGTTCTTC.

V gene TRBV30 combines with J gene TRBJ2-7; either TRBD1 or TRBD2 may supply D (5 bases each). CDR1 GTSNPN and CDR2 SVGIG come from the germline V gene (reference sequence). V was shortened by 8 bases and J by 0 bases, with 14 bases between the two germline ends. The CDR3 totals 13 residues. The CDR3 nucleotides read TGTGCCCGGCGGGCAGACAGCTCCTACGAGCAGTACTTC. Translated, it gives CARRADSSYEQYF.